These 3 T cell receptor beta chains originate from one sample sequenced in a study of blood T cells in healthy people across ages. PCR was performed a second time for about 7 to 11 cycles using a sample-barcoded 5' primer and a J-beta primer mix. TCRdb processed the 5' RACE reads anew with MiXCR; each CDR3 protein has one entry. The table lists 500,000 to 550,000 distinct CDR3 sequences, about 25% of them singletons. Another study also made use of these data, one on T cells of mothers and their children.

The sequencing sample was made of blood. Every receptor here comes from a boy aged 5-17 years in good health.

Here the CDR3 DNA reads TGTGCCAGCAGTTACGCACGGGTTACTAACTATGGCTACACCTTC. Translating it yields CASSYARVTNYGYTF. The V and J genes are TRBV6-2 or TRBV6-3 and TRBJ1-2; D gene unclear. This CDR3 has 15 amino acids. V was shortened by 2 bases and J by 0 bases, with 10 bases between the two germline ends. In germline, CDR1 is MNHEY, CDR2 SVGEGT.

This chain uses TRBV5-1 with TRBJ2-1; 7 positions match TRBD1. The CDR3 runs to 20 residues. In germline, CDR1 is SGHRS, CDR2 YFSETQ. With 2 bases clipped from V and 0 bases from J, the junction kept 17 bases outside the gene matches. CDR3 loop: CASSFRTGAQGTDSYNEQFF. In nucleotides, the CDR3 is TGCGCCAGCAGCTTTCGAACAGGGGCGCAAGGGACAGACTCCTACAATGAGCAGTTCTTC.

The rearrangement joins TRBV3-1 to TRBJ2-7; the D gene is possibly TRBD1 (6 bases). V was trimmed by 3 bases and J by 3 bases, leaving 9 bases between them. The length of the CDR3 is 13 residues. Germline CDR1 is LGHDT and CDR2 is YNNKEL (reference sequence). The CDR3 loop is CASSQLQGYEQYF. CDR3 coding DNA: TGTGCCAGCAGCCAGCTACAGGGCTACGAGCAGTACTTC.